The sequence of this TCR beta chain was determined in a study of shared clonotypes between healthy human individuals. Produced via immunoSEQ multiplex PCR; TCRdb's table is partial and in-frame only. The sample contains around 650,000 clones, 95% to 96% of which appear only once. In the naive CD8 group, cells lacked CD45RO and were positively selected for CCR7, so terminally differentiated effector memory CD45RA+ cells were left out. This sequence originates from a woman aged 30 to 39 in good health. The sample consisted of naive CD8+ T cells sorted from blood.

The CDR3 DNA sequence: TGTGCCTGGAAGAGAGGCAGACAAGGCTCTGAAGCTTTCTTT. It encodes CAWKRGRQGSEAFF. The chain is built from TRBV30 and TRBJ1-1, with unresolved D. CDR1 and CDR2 (germline): GTSNPN, SVGIG (reference sequence). This CDR3 comprises 14 residues. Trimming pared 4 bases from V and 6 bases from J, leaving 18 bases between.